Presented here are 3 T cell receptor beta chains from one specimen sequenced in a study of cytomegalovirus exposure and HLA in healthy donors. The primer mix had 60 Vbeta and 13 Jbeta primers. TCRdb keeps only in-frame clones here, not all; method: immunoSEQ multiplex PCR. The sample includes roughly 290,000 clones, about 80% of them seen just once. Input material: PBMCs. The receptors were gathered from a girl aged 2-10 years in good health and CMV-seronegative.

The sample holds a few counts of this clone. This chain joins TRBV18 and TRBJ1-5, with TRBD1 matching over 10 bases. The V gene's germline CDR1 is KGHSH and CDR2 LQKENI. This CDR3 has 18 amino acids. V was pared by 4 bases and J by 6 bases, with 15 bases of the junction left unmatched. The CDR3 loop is CASSRPGTGDGFGQPQHF. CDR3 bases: TGTGCCAGCTCACGTCCCGGGACAGGGGACGGTTTCGGTCAGCCCCAGCATTTT.

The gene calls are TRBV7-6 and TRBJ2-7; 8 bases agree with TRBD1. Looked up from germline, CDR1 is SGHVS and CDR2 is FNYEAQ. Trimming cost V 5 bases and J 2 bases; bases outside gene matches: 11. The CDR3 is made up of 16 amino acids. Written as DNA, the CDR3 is TGTGCCAGCAGCCCAAGGGCGGGACAGGAGGCCTACGAGCAGTACTTC. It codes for CASSPRAGQEAYEQYF.

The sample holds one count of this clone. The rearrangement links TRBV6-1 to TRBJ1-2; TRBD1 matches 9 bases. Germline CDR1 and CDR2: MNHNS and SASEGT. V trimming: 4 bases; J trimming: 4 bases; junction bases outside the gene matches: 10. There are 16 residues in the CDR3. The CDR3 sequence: CASSGQGGRGVYGYTF. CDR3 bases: TGTGCCAGCAGTGGACAGGGGGGAAGGGGAGTCTATGGCTACACCTTC.